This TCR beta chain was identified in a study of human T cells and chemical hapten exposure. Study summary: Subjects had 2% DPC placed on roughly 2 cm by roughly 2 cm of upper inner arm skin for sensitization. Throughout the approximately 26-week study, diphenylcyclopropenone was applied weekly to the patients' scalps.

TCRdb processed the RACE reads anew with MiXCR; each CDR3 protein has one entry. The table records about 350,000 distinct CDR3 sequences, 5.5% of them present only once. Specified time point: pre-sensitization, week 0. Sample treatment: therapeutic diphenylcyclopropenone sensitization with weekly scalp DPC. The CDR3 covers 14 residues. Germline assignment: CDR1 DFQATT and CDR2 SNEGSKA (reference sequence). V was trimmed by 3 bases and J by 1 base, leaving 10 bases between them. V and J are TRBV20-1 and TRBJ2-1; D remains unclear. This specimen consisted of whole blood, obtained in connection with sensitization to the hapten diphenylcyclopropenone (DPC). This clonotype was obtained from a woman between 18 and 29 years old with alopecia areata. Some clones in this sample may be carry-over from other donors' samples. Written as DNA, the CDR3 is TGCAGTGCTAGTGGTAGAAGGTCCTACAATGAGCAGTTCTTC. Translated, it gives CSASGRRSYNEQFF.